One and the same sample provided the 27 T cell receptor beta chains below, sequenced in a study of blood T cell repertoires in COVID-19. Clones were read by immunoSEQ multiplex PCR, and TCRdb kept only the in-frame ones, dropping some. Here the sample spans 250,000 to 350,000 clones, around nine tenths being singletons. Sequenced input: PBMCs or T cells enriched from blood (not recorded which). The receptors were gathered from a woman aged 50 to 65 who had been exposed to COVID-19.

The genes are TRBV3-1 (or the pseudogene TRBV3-2) and TRBJ2-5; 11 bases line up with TRBD2. CDR1 LGHDT and CDR2 YNNKEL come from the germline V gene (reference sequence). The CDR3 sequence is 15 residues long. V lost 5 bases to trimming and J lost 4 bases; unmatched junction nucleotides: 6. This CDR3 is CASSNSGGAGETQYF. The CDR3 DNA follows: TGTGCCAGCAGCAATAGCGGGGGGGCCGGAGAGACCCAGTACTTC.

This chain uses TRBV7-8 with TRBJ2-3, with a weak D call TRBD1 (6 bases). This CDR3 spans 12 amino acids. Trimming removed 5 bases at V and 10 bases at J, with 13 bases between. Germline CDR1 SGHVS, CDR2 FQNEAQ. The CDR3 reads CASSPTGSAQYF. DNA of the CDR3: TGTGCCAGCAGCCCAACAGGGAGCGCGCAGTATTTT.

Of note for this clone: The junction does not match germline at one end; this may be a read error. The chain has TRBV28 and TRBJ1-1; 8 bases align to TRBD1. This CDR3 region has 16 residues. In germline, CDR1 is MDHEN, CDR2 SYDVKM. Here the CDR3 reads CASNPRVSRGLSESFF. CDR3 DNA sequence: TGTGCCAGCAACCCTAGAGTCAGCAGGGGGCTGAGTGAATCTTTCTTT.

This chain links TRBV5-1 with TRBJ2-1; 12 positions match TRBD1. The germline gives CDR1 SGHRS, CDR2 YFSETQ. After removal of 0 bases from V and 8 bases from J, the junction contained 3 bases not matched to a gene. This CDR3 is 15 amino acids long. This CDR3 reads CASSLAGQGAYEQFF. CDR3 nucleotide sequence: TGCGCCAGCAGCTTGGCGGGACAGGGGGCCTATGAGCAGTTCTTC.

This sequence joins TRBV5-1 and TRBJ2-1; 8 bases align to TRBD2. This CDR3 is built from 15 residues. The J segment lost 9 bases and the V segment lost 0 bases, leaving 8 bases of the junction unmatched. Germline values: CDR1 SGHRS, CDR2 YFSETQ. In DNA form, the CDR3 reads TGCGCCAGCAGCTTGGATCCAGCGGGGGAGGGTGAGCAGTTCTTC. Translating it yields CASSLDPAGEGEQFF.

The rearrangement uses TRBV19 and TRBJ2-7; D perhaps matches TRBD1 (5 bases). V dropped 1 base and J dropped 6 bases, with 16 bases sitting between them. The CDR3 is 15 amino acids. From germline, CDR1 is LNHDA and CDR2 SQIVND (reference sequence). The CDR3 reads CASSIGPGSPGEQYF. In nucleotides, the CDR3 is TGTGCCAGTAGTATAGGACCAGGGTCCCCCGGCGAGCAGTACTTC.

This chain uses TRBV5-6 with TRBJ2-3, with D possibly being TRBD1 (6 bases). CDR3 length equals 13 residues. Germline CDR1 is SGHDT and CDR2 is YYEEEE. V was shortened by 4 bases and J by 4 bases, with 10 bases between the two germline ends. CDR3 sequence reads: CASSPDSSDTQYF. CDR3 in DNA: TGTGCCAGCAGCCCGGACAGTTCAGATACGCAGTATTTT.

The chain uses TRBV5-4 and TRBJ1-2, with 8 bases lining up with TRBD1. The CDR3 totals 16 residues. CDR1 and CDR2 from the germline V gene are SGHNT and YYREEE (reference sequence). V was clipped by 2 bases and J by 4 bases; unmatched bases: 10. The CDR3 nucleotides read TGTGCCAGCAGCTTACCCCAGACAGGGGACACCTATGGCTACACCTTC. Translation: CASSLPQTGDTYGYTF. Variable domain in full (rest from reference TRBV5-4 and TRBJ1-2): ETGVTQSPTHLIKTRGQQVTLRCSSQSGHNTVSWYQQALGQGPQFIFQYYREEENGRGNFPPRFSGLQFPNYSSELNVNALELDDSALYLCASSLPQTGDTYGYTFGSGTRLTVV.

The J gene is TRBJ2-1, the V gene TRBV11-2; D may be TRBD2 (5 bases). Germline V CDR1 and CDR2: SGHAT, FQNNGV. This CDR3 has 16 amino acids. Trimming left V 5 bases short and J 2 bases short, with 16 bases between. CDR3 DNA sequence: TGTGCCAGCAGCCAGAGGACCCGAGGGACCTACAATGAGCAGTTCTTC. Encoded protein: CASSQRTRGTYNEQFF.

This chain links TRBV29-1 with TRBJ1-5; D is uncertain. V was pared by 7 bases and J by 6 bases, with 16 bases between. Germline assignment: CDR1 SQVTM and CDR2 ANQGSEA. This CDR3 spans 13 amino acids. Here the CDR3 reads CSAGDGWGQPQHF. The CDR3 DNA sequence: TGCAGCGCCGGGGATGGGTGGGGTCAGCCCCAGCATTTT.

In this sample, this clone turned up once. The V gene is TRBV28, the J gene TRBJ1-1; D remains ambiguous. The CDR3 length is 12 residues. Germline CDR1 is MDHEN and CDR2 is SYDVKM. V lost 7 bases to trimming and J lost 4 bases, with 10 bases between them. The CDR3 coding sequence is TGTGCCAGCACGAGGCGGTTCACTGAAGCTTTCTTT. Translation: CASTRRFTEAFF.

The chain is built from TRBV7-2 and TRBJ2-4, with TRBD2 identical over 9 bases. V trimming: 7 bases; J trimming: 9 bases; junction bases outside the gene matches: 10. Germline values: CDR1 SGHTA, CDR2 FQGNSA. The CDR3 has 14 residues. The CDR3 region has the DNA TGTGCCAGCATCAACCTAGCGGGGTCTGCCATTCAGTACTTC. It yields the protein CASINLAGSAIQYF.

The CDR3 DNA is TGTGCCAGCATGTCCCAGGGCGCTAATTCACCCCTCCACTTT. It encodes CASMSQGANSPLHF. This sequence joins TRBV6-5 and TRBJ1-6; perhaps TRBD1 as D (5 bases). This CDR3 comprises 14 residues. From germline, CDR1 is MNHEY and CDR2 SVGAGI. Trimming shortened V by 7 bases and J by 6 bases, and 13 bases separated the two germline ends.

This clone was seen only once. V usage is TRBV3-1 (or the pseudogene TRBV3-2) and J usage is TRBJ2-5; D might be TRBD1 (5 bases). Deletions cut 2 bases from V and 2 bases from J, with 12 bases between. Germline CDR1 is LGHDT and CDR2 is YNNKEL (reference sequence). CDR3 length: 15 residues. The CDR3: CASSQKGVQQETQYF. The CDR3 coding sequence is TGTGCCAGCAGCCAAAAAGGGGTCCAACAAGAGACCCAGTACTTC.

The V gene is TRBV5-1, the J gene TRBJ2-1, with D perhaps TRBD1 (6 bases). V lost 0 bases to trimming and J lost 7 bases, with 14 bases between them. The CDR3 contains 15 residues. Germline V gene data show CDR1 as SGHRS and CDR2 as YFSETQ. The CDR3 coding sequence is TGCGCCAGCAGCTTGGAACCAGGGGCGGGTAATGAGCAGTTCTTC. This encodes CASSLEPGAGNEQFF.

The chain combines TRBV11-1 with TRBJ2-7; 9 bases align to TRBD1. This CDR3 contains 15 residues. Germline V lookup: CDR1 SGHAT, CDR2 FQDESV (reference sequence). The V gene end was trimmed by 5 bases and the J gene end by 0 bases; junction bases not matched to a gene: 5. DNA of the CDR3: TGTGCCAGCAGCCTTGGGACAGGGAGCTCCTACGAGCAGTACTTC. Its protein is CASSLGTGSSYEQYF.

The count of this clone is one. J is TRBJ2-2 and V is TRBV28; no clear D. Between the trimmed V and J ends, which lost 8 bases and 6 bases, there was a span of 10 bases. Germline-derived CDR1 and CDR2 are MDHEN and SYDVKM. This CDR3 spans 12 amino acids. The CDR3: CASVNPPGELFF. The CDR3 nucleotides are TGTGCCAGCGTCAATCCCCCCGGGGAGCTGTTTTTT.

J is TRBJ1-1 and V is TRBV19, with TRBD1 matching over 8 bases. This CDR3 region has 12 residues. CDR1 and CDR2 (germline): LNHDA, SQIVND (reference sequence). The J segment lost 8 bases and the V segment lost 5 bases, leaving 4 bases of the junction unmatched. The CDR3 sequence is CASSPGQGEAFF. As DNA, the CDR3 is TGTGCCAGTAGTCCCGGACAGGGAGAAGCTTTCTTT.

This clone was seen a single time. The chain employs TRBV28 and TRBJ2-1; D not certain. Looked up from germline, CDR1 is MDHEN and CDR2 is SYDVKM. Between the trimmed V and J ends, which lost 5 bases and 1 base, there was a span of 15 bases. This CDR3 has 16 amino acids. Here the CDR3 DNA reads TGTGCCAGCAGTCCCGAGAGGTTGGGTTCCTACAATGAGCAGTTCTTC. It translates to CASSPERLGSYNEQFF.

The V gene is TRBV3-1 (or the pseudogene TRBV3-2), the J gene TRBJ1-1, with 7 bases fitting TRBD1. This CDR3 is built from 15 residues. Per the germline V gene, CDR1 is LGHDT and CDR2 is YNNKEL (reference sequence). V dropped 5 bases and J dropped 4; count of bases not matched to a gene: 10. DNA for the CDR3: TGTGCCAGCAGCAACCCGGGAGGGGGCGGCACTGAAGCTTTCTTT. Its protein product is CASSNPGGGGTEAFF.

The chain uses TRBV7-2 and TRBJ2-1, with D possibly being TRBD2 (7 bases). Between the trimmed V and J ends, which lost 2 bases and 12 bases, there was a span of 11 bases. CDR1 is SGHTA and CDR2 is FQGNSA in the germline V gene. This CDR3 is built from 12 residues. CDR3 residues: CASSLNAGAQFF. CDR3 in DNA: TGTGCCAGCAGCTTAAACGCGGGGGCGCAGTTCTTC. Based on the CDR3 plus reference TRBV7-2 and TRBJ2-1, the full variable domain is GAGVSQSPSNKVTEKGKDVELRCDPISGHTALYWYRQSLGQGLEFLIYFQGNSAPDKSGLPSDRFSAERTGGSVSTLTIQRTQQEDSAVYLCASSLNAGAQFFGPGTRLTVL.

This clone was seen just once. The genes are TRBV28 and TRBJ2-7, with TRBD1 matching 7 bases. The CDR3 totals 16 residues. Per germline, CDR1 MDHEN and CDR2 SYDVKM. V was clipped by 6 bases and J by 0 bases; unmatched bases: 11. Here the CDR3 reads CASSRTTGLLSYEQYF. The CDR3 region has the DNA TGTGCCAGCAGCCGAACGACAGGGCTCCTCTCCTACGAGCAGTACTTC.

The chain combines TRBV19 with TRBJ1-5, with D hard to call. The CDR3 has 16 residues. V was clipped by 5 bases and J by 2 bases, with 16 bases between them. Germline V gives CDR1 LNHDA, CDR2 SQIVND (reference sequence). In DNA, the CDR3 is TGTGCCAGTAGTCCGAGCGGGAGAGCGGGCAATCAGCCCCAGCATTTT. Translating gives CASSPSGRAGNQPQHF.

Here the CDR3 reads CASSSGQGAAILVYNEQFF. The CDR3 bases are TGCGCCAGCAGCTCCGGACAGGGGGCGGCGATTCTAGTTTACAATGAGCAGTTCTTC. The chain uses TRBV5-1 and TRBJ2-1; 11 bases agree with TRBD1. The V gene's germline CDR1 is SGHRS and CDR2 YFSETQ. With V trimmed by 3 bases and J by 4 bases, 15 bases remained unmatched. The CDR3 runs to 19 residues.

CDR3: CASLGGVGTGELFF. DNA for the CDR3: TGTGCCAGCCTCGGGGGGGTGGGCACCGGGGAGCTGTTTTTT. The V call is TRBV19, the J call TRBJ2-2; TRBD2 aligns across 8 bases. Germline V CDR1 and CDR2: LNHDA, SQIVND (reference sequence). CDR3 size: 14 residues. The ends lost 9 bases at V and 4 bases at J; junction bases unmatched: 7.

The genes are TRBV28 and TRBJ2-2; tentatively, D is TRBD1 (5 bases). V dropped 3 bases and J dropped 7 bases, with 15 bases sitting between them. Germline CDR1 is MDHEN and CDR2 is SYDVKM. The length of the CDR3 is 15 residues. The CDR3 DNA follows: TGTGCCAGCAGTTTGGGCAGGGTTTTTGGCGGGGAGCTGTTTTTT. It yields the protein CASSLGRVFGGELFF.

This clone appeared a single time. The chain recombines TRBV15 with TRBJ2-2; D is perhaps TRBD1 (6 bases). Trimming left V 5 bases short and J 8 bases short, with 15 bases between. This CDR3 spans 14 amino acids. Germline V gene data show CDR1 as LNHNV and CDR2 as YYDKDF (reference sequence). The CDR3 bases are TGTGCCACCAGCTCTTGGAACAGGGAGGGGGAGCTGTTTTTT. It codes for CATSSWNREGELFF.